These T cell receptor beta chains were read from a single sample in a study of blood T cell repertoires in COVID-19. The repertoire was sequenced with immunoSEQ multiplex PCR; TCRdb's copy has only in-frame clones and lacks some. The repertoire holds some 12,000 clones, with over 90% as singletons. The sample consisted of peripheral blood. These receptors were collected from a woman between 65 and 79 years old with active COVID-19. CDR3s leave out the opening cysteine and the closing phenylalanine or tryptophan. Each record gives: V gene, J gene, CDR3 length, CDR3 protein.

v_gene: TRBV7-9
j_gene: TRBJ1-1
len: 13
CDR3aa: ASSSRQGMNTEAF

v_gene: TRBV5-1
j_gene: TRBJ1-2
len: 13
CDR3aa: ASSLGTGLNYGYT

v_gene: TRBV19
j_gene: TRBJ1-5
len: 13
CDR3aa: ASIGDRAYNQPQH

v_gene: TRBV25-1
j_gene: TRBJ1-3
len: 13
CDR3aa: ASSSNSYSGNTIY

v_gene: TRBV15
j_gene: TRBJ2-7
len: 13
CDR3aa: ATRAGLAVTYEQY

v_gene: TRBV19
j_gene: TRBJ1-5
len: 13
CDR3aa: ASSARTGSNQPQH

v_gene: TRBV6-6
j_gene: TRBJ2-7
len: 11
CDR3aa: ASRLGQAYEQY

v_gene: TRBV5-1
j_gene: TRBJ2-7
len: 10
CDR3aa: ASRGSSYEQY

v_gene: TRBV4-1
j_gene: TRBJ1-5
len: 14
CDR3aa: ASSHLSGEGNQPQH

v_gene: TRBV11-2
j_gene: TRBJ2-1
len: 12
CDR3aa: ASSLAPVIDEQF

v_gene: TRBV4-1
j_gene: TRBJ1-1
len: 10
CDR3aa: ASSQSGPRAF

v_gene: TRBV4-1
j_gene: TRBJ2-7
len: 11
CDR3aa: ASSQHPGYEQY

v_gene: TRBV21-1
j_gene: TRBJ2-1
len: 20
CDR3aa: ASSKVGRPSPTTSGRGDEQF

v_gene: TRBV5-4
j_gene: TRBJ2-1
len: 13
CDR3aa: ASSSKRDSYNEQF

v_gene: TRBV2
j_gene: TRBJ2-2
len: 15
CDR3aa: ASSKGTSGSSTGELF

v_gene: TRBV28
j_gene: TRBJ2-6
len: 13
CDR3aa: ASTLASPGANVLT

v_gene: TRBV2
j_gene: TRBJ2-1
len: 13
CDR3aa: ASTLAEATYNEQF

v_gene: TRBV7-9
j_gene: TRBJ2-5
len: 11
CDR3aa: ASSFEGRQTQY

v_gene: TRBV19
j_gene: TRBJ2-2
len: 13
CDR3aa: ASSPRGTNTGELF

v_gene: TRBV10-2
j_gene: TRBJ1-4
len: 16
CDR3aa: ASSESVDRPATNEKLF

v_gene: TRBV6-6
j_gene: TRBJ2-6
len: 13
CDR3aa: ASSYGSSGANVLT

v_gene: TRBV7-2
j_gene: TRBJ1-6
len: 14
CDR3aa: ASSLWQGAVNSPLH

v_gene: TRBV6-1
j_gene: TRBJ1-2
len: 10
CDR3aa: ASSESQYGYT

v_gene: TRBV28
j_gene: TRBJ2-1
len: 12
CDR3aa: ASSFSGTYNEQF

v_gene: TRBV7-2
j_gene: TRBJ2-7
len: 13
CDR3aa: ASSLLGGASYEQY

v_gene: TRBV7-6
j_gene: TRBJ2-1
len: 13
CDR3aa: ASSLGGTSYNEQF

v_gene: TRBV4-3
j_gene: TRBJ2-7
len: 19
CDR3aa: ASSQDWATSGRVGGSYEQY

v_gene: TRBV7-2
j_gene: TRBJ1-3
len: 13
CDR3aa: ASSPSGGAGNTIY

v_gene: TRBV25-1
j_gene: TRBJ2-7
len: 12
CDR3aa: ASSPSGQGGEQY

v_gene: TRBV21-1
j_gene: TRBJ2-7
len: 13
CDR3aa: ASSPLAGLSYEQY

v_gene: TRBV28
j_gene: TRBJ1-4
len: 13
CDR3aa: ASSRGPAANEKLF

v_gene: TRBV5-5
j_gene: TRBJ2-5
len: 14
CDR3aa: ASSLRLAGGQETQY

v_gene: TRBV4-3
j_gene: TRBJ2-2
len: 12
CDR3aa: ASSRGEPEGELF

v_gene: TRBV7-3
j_gene: TRBJ2-7
len: 16
CDR3aa: ASSPEEVAYGLRYEQY

v_gene: TRBV29-1
j_gene: TRBJ2-7
len: 13
CDR3aa: SAPGTSGGPYEQY

v_gene: TRBV28
j_gene: TRBJ2-7
len: 11
CDR3aa: ASSLENPYEQY

v_gene: TRBV7-2
j_gene: TRBJ1-6
len: 13
CDR3aa: ASSALTGLNSPLH

v_gene: TRBV28
j_gene: TRBJ1-2
len: 14
CDR3aa: ASSLIFSPQNYGYT

v_gene: TRBV2
j_gene: TRBJ1-5
len: 15
CDR3aa: ASSGLQGANSNQPQH

v_gene: TRBV14
j_gene: TRBJ2-5
len: 12
CDR3aa: ASSQGTSWETQY

v_gene: TRBV2
j_gene: TRBJ1-1
len: 12
CDR3aa: ASSAGPGYTEAF

v_gene: TRBV4-1
j_gene: TRBJ2-6
len: 17
CDR3aa: ASSQEPQGTSSGANVLT

v_gene: TRBV12-5
j_gene: TRBJ1-1
len: 15
CDR3aa: ASGLTGRDHWYTEAF

v_gene: TRBV10-1
j_gene: TRBJ2-7
len: 14
CDR3aa: AVTGTGYTWSYEQY

v_gene: TRBV7-7
j_gene: TRBJ2-2
len: 14
CDR3aa: ASSFTSGRSTGELF

v_gene: TRBV19
j_gene: TRBJ2-4
len: 13
CDR3aa: ASSPQREVRNIQY

v_gene: TRBV9
j_gene: TRBJ2-7
len: 13
CDR3aa: ASSVGDTLSYEQY

v_gene: TRBV2
j_gene: TRBJ2-5
len: 12
CDR3aa: ASSVSGNQETQY

v_gene: TRBV6-5
j_gene: TRBJ2-7
len: 10
CDR3aa: ASSRQGYEQY

v_gene: TRBV5-5
j_gene: TRBJ2-7
len: 13
CDR3aa: ASSPTSGTNYEQY

v_gene: TRBV24-1
j_gene: TRBJ2-1
len: 13
CDR3aa: ATSDMSGSYNEQF

v_gene: TRBV27
j_gene: TRBJ2-7
len: 17
CDR3aa: ASSLYPPSTRGPSYEQY

v_gene: TRBV6-2/TRBV6-3
j_gene: TRBJ1-5
len: 12
CDR3aa: ASSSPDREQPQH